This TCR beta chain was retrieved from a study of T cell responses to AZD1222 COVID-19 vaccine. This CDR3 has 11 residues. The V gene lost 4 bases and the J gene lost 5 bases, with 6 bases spanning the gap. Germline lookup yields CDR1 SGHNT and CDR2 YYREEE (reference sequence). Data came from immunoSEQ multiplex PCR; TCRdb stores just in-frame clones and leaves some out. Here the sample spans around 140,000 clones, 75% to 85% being singletons. This sequence originates from an adult who received the MenACWY meningococcal vaccine as a control. The sequenced sample was peripheral blood, obtained 28 days after the second dose of the MenACWY control vaccine. The rearrangement joins TRBV5-4 to TRBJ2-5, with D perhaps matching TRBD2 (6 bases). This CDR3 is CASSGGETQYF. CDR3 DNA: TGTGCCAGCAGCGGAGGGGAGACCCAGTACTTC.